This T cell receptor beta chain was identified during a study of shared clonotypes between healthy human individuals. Naive CD45RA+ and memory CD45RA-negative subsets were split from CD4+ cells. Using immunoSEQ multiplex PCR, the repertoire was profiled, and TCRdb retains in-frame clones only, with some absent. This sample has about a million clones; 70% to 85% occur once, and the top ten carry roughly 0.9%. V was cut by 2 bases and J by 3 bases, with 19 bases left in between. Per the germline V gene, CDR1 is SEHNR and CDR2 is FQNEAQ (reference sequence). CDR3 size: 18 residues. The V call is TRBV7-9, the J call TRBJ1-4, with D perhaps TRBD1 (6 bases). The sequenced material came from memory CD4+ T cells from PBMCs. Stated subset: CD45RA-negative fraction. The source is a man between 18 and 35 years old in good health. Some clones in this sample may be carry-over from other donors' samples. CDR3 nucleotides: TGTGCCAGCAGCTTAAGGGGGTCAAACTTTGCTGCTAATGAAAAACTGTTTTTT. Translation gives CASSLRGSNFAANEKLFF.